The sequence of this T cell receptor beta chain was determined in a study of CD8 T cells in ankylosing spondylitis. Study observations and caveats: A subset of motif variants has previously been described in the synovial fluid and blood of reactive arthritis. For ankylosing spondylitis blood, a TCR beta motif of several highly homologous variants appeared characteristic.

Per germline, CDR1 MNHNS and CDR2 SASEGT. Trimming took 5 bases from V and 3 from J; bases not matched to a gene: 10. The CDR3 extends over 15 amino acids. A word on this clonotype: Its target is unknown.

Quantitative barcoded 5'-RACE was used to prepare TCR beta libraries. One entry per CDR3 protein, called by TCRdb with MiXCR from the 5' RACE reads. The sample holds nearly 350,000 distinct CDR3 sequences, roughly 15% seen once. This receptor was taken from a male donor with ankylosing spondylitis or in good health (not recorded which). The sequencing sample was made of blood, either unsorted or a sorted T cell fraction (not recorded which). V is TRBV6-1 and J is TRBJ2-7, with 7 bases identical to TRBD2. The CDR3: CASSLREGRVYEQYF. The CDR3 nucleotides are TGTGCCAGCAGTCTCAGGGAGGGGAGGGTCTACGAGCAGTACTTC.